Listed below are T cell receptor beta chains from one sample, sequenced in a study of T cell responses to AZD1222 COVID-19 vaccine. Measured with immunoSEQ multiplex PCR; TCRdb has only the in-frame clones, and not every one. This table has about 140,000 clones, about four fifths appearing once. The sample was peripheral blood, taken on day 0 of AZD1222 vaccination. All receptors come from an adult in good health. Each CDR3 is given with its conserved first and last residue.

>TRBV11-3|14
CASSPGHFYNEQFF
>TRBV9|15
CASSVASGGNYEQYF
>TRBV21-1|19
CASSKALVGRFIGNQPQHF
>TRBV12-3/TRBV12-4|13
CASTLGSSYEQYF
>TRBV5-4|13
CASSLSLGNTIYF
>TRBV4-1|17
CASSQLPGQGAVGELFF
>TRBV7-3|15
CASSPYAGRTGELFF
>TRBV28|16
CASSFSSGDSTDTQYF
>TRBV6-5|13
CASTVEGWTEAFF
>TRBV9|16
CASSGRTGMSYNEQFF
>TRBV2|10
CASRARGYTF
>TRBV5-1|17
CASSLMPLRPQGNTIYF
>TRBV2|15
CASSRGQGPYNEQFF
>TRBV30|13
CAWSSGATQPQHF